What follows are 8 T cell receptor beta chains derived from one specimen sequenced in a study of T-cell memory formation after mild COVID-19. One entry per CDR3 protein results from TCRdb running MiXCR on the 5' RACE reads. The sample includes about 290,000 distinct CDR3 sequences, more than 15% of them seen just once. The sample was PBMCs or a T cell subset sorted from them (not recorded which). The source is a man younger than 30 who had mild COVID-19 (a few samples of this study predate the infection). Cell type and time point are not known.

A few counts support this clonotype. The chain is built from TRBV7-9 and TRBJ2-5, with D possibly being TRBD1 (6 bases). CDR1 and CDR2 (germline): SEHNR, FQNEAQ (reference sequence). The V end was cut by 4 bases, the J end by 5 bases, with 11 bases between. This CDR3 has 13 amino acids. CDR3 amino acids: CASSSQGLETQYF. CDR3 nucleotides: TGTGCCAGCAGCTCACAGGGTTTGGAGACCCAGTACTTC.

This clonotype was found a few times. The CDR3 DNA reads as TGTGCCAGCAGTTACTCGGCCCGGGGGGGCAGAGATACGCAGTATTTT. Amino acid sequence: CASSYSARGGRDTQYF. The chain employs TRBV6-5 and TRBJ2-3; 8 bases map to TRBD2. V gave up 0 bases and J gave up 5 bases; unmatched junction bases: 7. This CDR3 has 16 amino acids. CDR1 is MNHEY and CDR2 is SVGAGI in the germline V gene.

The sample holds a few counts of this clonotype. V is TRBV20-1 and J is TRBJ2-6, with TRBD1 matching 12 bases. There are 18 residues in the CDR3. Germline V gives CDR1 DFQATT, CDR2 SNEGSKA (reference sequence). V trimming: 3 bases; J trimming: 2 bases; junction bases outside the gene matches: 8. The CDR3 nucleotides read TGCAGTGCTAGCGATCCCGGGACAGGGGGCGCTGGGGCCAACGTCCTGACTTTC. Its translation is CSASDPGTGGAGANVLTF.

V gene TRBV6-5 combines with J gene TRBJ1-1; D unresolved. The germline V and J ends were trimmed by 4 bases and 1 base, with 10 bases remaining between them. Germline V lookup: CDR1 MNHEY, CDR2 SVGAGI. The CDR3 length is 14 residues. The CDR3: CASSSGRPNTEAFF. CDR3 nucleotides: TGTGCCAGCAGTTCGGGCAGGCCGAACACTGAAGCTTTCTTT.

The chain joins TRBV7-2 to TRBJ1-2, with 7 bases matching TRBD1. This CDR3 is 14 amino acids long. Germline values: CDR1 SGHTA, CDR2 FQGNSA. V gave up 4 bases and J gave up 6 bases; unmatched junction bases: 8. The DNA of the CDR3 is TGTGCCAGCAGCTCCAGGGGGGATTGGGATGGCTACACCTTC. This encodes CASSSRGDWDGYTF.

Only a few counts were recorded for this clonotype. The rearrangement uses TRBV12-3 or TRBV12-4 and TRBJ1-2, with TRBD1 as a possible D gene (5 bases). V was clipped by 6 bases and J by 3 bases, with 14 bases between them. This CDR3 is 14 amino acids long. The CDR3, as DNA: TGTGCCAGCAGGGTCGGGGCGTCCGACTATGGCTACACCTTC. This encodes CASRVGASDYGYTF.

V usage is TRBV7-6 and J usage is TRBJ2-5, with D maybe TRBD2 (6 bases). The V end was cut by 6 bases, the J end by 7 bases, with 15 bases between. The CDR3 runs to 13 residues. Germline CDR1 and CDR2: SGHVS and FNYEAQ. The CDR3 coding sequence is TGTGCCAGCAGTCAAAGCGGGCTAATGACCCAGTACTTC. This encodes CASSQSGLMTQYF.

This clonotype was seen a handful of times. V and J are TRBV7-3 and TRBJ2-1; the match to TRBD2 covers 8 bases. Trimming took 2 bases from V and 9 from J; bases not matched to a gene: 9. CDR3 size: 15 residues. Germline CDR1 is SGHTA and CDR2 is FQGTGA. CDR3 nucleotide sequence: TGTGCCAGCAGCTTAGACGGGGGGGCCCAGGGTGAGCAGTTCTTC. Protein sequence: CASSLDGGAQGEQFF.